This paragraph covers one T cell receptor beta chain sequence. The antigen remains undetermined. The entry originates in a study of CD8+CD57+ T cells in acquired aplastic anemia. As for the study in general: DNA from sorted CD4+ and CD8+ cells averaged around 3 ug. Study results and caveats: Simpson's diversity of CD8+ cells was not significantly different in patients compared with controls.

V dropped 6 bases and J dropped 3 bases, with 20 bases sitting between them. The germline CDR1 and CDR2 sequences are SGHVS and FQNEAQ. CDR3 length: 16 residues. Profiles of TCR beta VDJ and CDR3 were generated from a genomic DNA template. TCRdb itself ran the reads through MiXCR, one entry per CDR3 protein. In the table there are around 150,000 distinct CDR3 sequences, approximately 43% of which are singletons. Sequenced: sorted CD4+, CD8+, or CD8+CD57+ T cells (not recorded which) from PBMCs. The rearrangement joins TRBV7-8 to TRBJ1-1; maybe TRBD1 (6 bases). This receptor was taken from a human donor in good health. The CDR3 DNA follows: TGTGCCAGCAGTCAACAGTTGGGGCGGACAGACACTGAAGCTTTCTTT. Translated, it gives CASSQQLGRTDTEAFF.